The T cell receptor beta chain described here comes from a study of long-term antiretroviral therapy in people with HIV. They ran version v3.0 of the immunoSEQ assay at survey level. Produced via immunoSEQ multiplex PCR; TCRdb's table is partial and in-frame only. This sample has around 20,000 clones, with just over 75% found just once. The CDR3 runs to 16 residues. The V end was cut by 0 bases, the J end by 4 bases, with 16 bases between. The V gene's germline CDR1 is MNHEY and CDR2 SMNVEV (reference sequence). The receptor was derived from a man aged 45-65 years with HIV. This sample comprised unsorted PBMCs, obtained 2.2 years after starting antiretroviral therapy. The rearrangement joins TRBV27 to TRBJ2-7, with D maybe TRBD2 (5 bases). The CDR3 region has the DNA TGTGCCAGCAGTTTATCGCTGGGAGAAGCTACTTACGAGCAGTACTTC. It translates to CASSLSLGEATYEQYF.